These 10 T cell receptor beta chains came from one sample sequenced in a study of lung T cells in sarcoidosis with Löfgren's syndrome. TCRdb reprocessed the reads via MiXCR and lists one record per CDR3 protein. The sample has some 19,000 distinct CDR3 sequences; around 20% are singletons. Sample: CD4+ T cells from bronchoalveolar lavage. Every receptor here comes from a human donor with sarcoidosis (Löfgren's syndrome or another form), or a control subject (not recorded which).

This clonotype was counted many times. The rearrangement joins TRBV24-1 to TRBJ1-1; 8 bases are a match to TRBD1. This CDR3 comprises 13 residues. The junction had 1 base not matched to a gene; V was cut back by 5 bases and J by 3 bases. The germline V gene encodes CDR1 KGHDR and CDR2 SFDVKD. The CDR3 sequence is CATSVTGDTEAFF. CDR3 in DNA: TGTGCCACCAGTGTGACAGGGGACACTGAAGCTTTCTTT.

By sample fraction, this clonotype is medium-sized. V and J are TRBV20-1 and TRBJ2-7; D is undetermined. CDR1 is DFQATT and CDR2 is SNEGSKA in the germline V gene (reference sequence). V lost 6 bases and J 0 bases, leaving 6 bases between the germline ends. The CDR3 extends over 11 amino acids. The CDR3 nucleotides are TGCAGTGCCCGAGACTCCTACGAGCAGTACTTC. It translates to CSARDSYEQYF.

This clonotype was seen many times. The V gene is TRBV7-9, the J gene TRBJ2-1; TRBD2 aligns across 7 bases. The V segment lost 3 bases and the J segment 7 bases; nucleotides outside the gene matches: 9. The germline V gene has CDR1 SEHNR and CDR2 FQNEAQ (reference sequence). The length of the CDR3 is 15 residues. This CDR3 is CASSLGIGGRNEQFF. In DNA, the CDR3 is TGTGCCAGCAGCTTGGGCATTGGCGGGAGAAATGAGCAGTTCTTC.

The rearrangement links TRBV29-1 to TRBJ2-3, with D perhaps TRBD2 (6 bases). Trimming removed 4 bases at V and 2 bases at J, with 10 bases between. Per the germline V gene, CDR1 is SQVTM and CDR2 is ANQGSEA. The CDR3 contains 13 residues. Written as DNA, the CDR3 is TGCAGCGTTGGGAGGGGAACCACAGATACGCAGTATTTT. It codes for CSVGRGTTDTQYF.

The table lists this clonotype with many counts. This sequence joins TRBV7-8 and TRBJ2-1, with a possible D match to TRBD1 (6 bases). V lost 5 bases to trimming and J lost 1 base, with 12 bases between them. This CDR3 contains 15 residues. The germline CDR1 and CDR2 sequences are SGHVS and FQNEAQ. CDR3 region: CASSPDRISYNEQFF. CDR3 in DNA: TGTGCCAGCAGCCCTGACAGGATTTCCTACAATGAGCAGTTCTTC.

This clonotype came up a few times. The chain couples TRBV7-2 to TRBJ1-1; D unclear. The CDR3 spans 12 residues. CDR1 is SGHTA and CDR2 is FQGNSA in the germline V gene. V was clipped by 3 bases and J by 14 bases, with 16 bases between them. CDR3 in amino acids: CASSFNVRPGFF. In DNA, the CDR3 is TGTGCCAGCAGCTTTAATGTCCGACCCGGCTTCTTT.

For this clonotype: Because it lacks the conserved phenylalanine or tryptophan at the end, this CDR3 is likely a read error. V is TRBV7-9 and J is TRBJ1-2; 10 bases line up with TRBD1. Germline CDR1 SEHNR, CDR2 FQNEAQ (reference sequence). The CDR3 contains 14 residues. J gave up 7 bases and V 7 bases, and 9 bases lay outside the gene matches. CDR3: CASKLGTGDGGYTL. For the CDR3, the DNA is TGTGCCAGCAAGCTTGGGACAGGGGATGGTGGCTACACCCTC.

The chain carries TRBV5-5 and TRBJ2-1; D gene ambiguous. Germline CDR1 reads SGHKS; CDR2 reads YYEKEE (reference sequence). Trimming took 4 bases from V and 5 from J, leaving 13 bases between them. This CDR3 is 14 amino acids long. The CDR3 bases are TGTGCCAGCAGCACTTTGACTGGGGACAATGAGCAGTTCTTC. Its protein product is CASSTLTGDNEQFF.

Concerning this clonotype itself: This clone may be a read error of a much larger clone one base away. This chain connects TRBV14 to TRBJ1-5; possibly TRBD1 for D (5 bases). Trimming left V 1 base short and J 6 bases short, with 7 bases between. Per the germline V gene, CDR1 is SGHDN and CDR2 is FVKESK. CDR3 length equals 13 residues. Here the CDR3 reads CASSQGTGQPQHF. The CDR3 DNA reads as TGTGCCAGCAGCCAAGGAACAGGTCAGCCCCAGCATTTT.

This clonotype was observed a handful of times. A much larger clonotype is one base distant, so this may be a read error. This chain's CDR3 is CASSFVGQGSRNTIYF. The CDR3 DNA reads as TGTGCCAGCAGTTTCGTGGGACAGGGGTCTAGAAACACCATATATTTT. This chain connects TRBV27 to TRBJ1-3; 10 bases map to TRBD1. The J segment lost 5 bases and the V segment lost 3 bases, leaving 7 bases of the junction unmatched. CDR1 MNHEY and CDR2 SMNVEV come from the germline V gene (reference sequence). The CDR3 is made up of 16 amino acids.